The subject of this entry is one T cell receptor (beta chain). Participant age was roughly 18 to 90 years, and participants resided in roughly 24 US areas. Authors' methods: Amplification of reference gene primers was used by the study to estimate nucleated cell counts. The protocol was immunoSEQ multiplex PCR, while the TCRdb copy is restricted to in-frame clones and leaves out a portion. V and J calls and clone size come straight from that table; D and trimming were deduced from the DNA. This table holds nearly 200,000 clones, roughly nine tenths found once. This record comes from a study of blood T cell repertoires in COVID-19. In the study overall: The analysed material was cDNA or gDNA that came from T cells, B-cell-depleted T cells, or PBMCs.

The sequenced sample was PBMCs or T cells enriched from blood (not recorded which). The source is a woman aged 18-29 years who had recovered from COVID-19.

The CDR3 region has the DNA TGTGCCTGGAGTCGTATCGGGGGGACTAACACCGGGGAGCTGTTTTTT. It specifies CAWSRIGGTNTGELFF. The chain uses TRBV30 and TRBJ2-2; TRBD2 agrees at 7 bases. The CDR3 loop spans 16 amino acids. Per the germline V gene, CDR1 is GTSNPN and CDR2 is SVGIG (reference sequence). With 2 bases clipped from V and 2 bases from J, the junction kept 8 bases outside the gene matches.